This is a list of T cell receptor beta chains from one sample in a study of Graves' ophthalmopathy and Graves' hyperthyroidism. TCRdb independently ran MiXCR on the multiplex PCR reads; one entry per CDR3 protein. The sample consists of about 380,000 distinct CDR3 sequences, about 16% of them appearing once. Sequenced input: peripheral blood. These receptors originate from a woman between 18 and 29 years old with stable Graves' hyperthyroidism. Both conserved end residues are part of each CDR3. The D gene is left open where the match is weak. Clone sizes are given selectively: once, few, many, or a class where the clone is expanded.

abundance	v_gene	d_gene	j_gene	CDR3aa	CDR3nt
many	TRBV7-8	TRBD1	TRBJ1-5	CATVLGQLNSNQPQHF	TGTGCCACCGTATTGGGACAGTTGAATAGCAATCAGCCCCAGCATTTT
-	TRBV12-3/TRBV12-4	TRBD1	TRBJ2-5	CASSLLGGTGLETQYF	TGTGCCAGCAGTTTATTAGGCGGGACAGGACTAGAGACCCAGTACTTC
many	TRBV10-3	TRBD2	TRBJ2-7	CAITPDSGGYEQYF	TGTGCCATCACCCCGGATAGCGGGGGATACGAGCAGTACTTC
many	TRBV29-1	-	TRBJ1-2	CSVEGGYTF	TGCAGCGTTGAGGGCGGCTACACCTTC
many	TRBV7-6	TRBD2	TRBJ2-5	CASSLVALAGGLTYQETQYF	TGTGCCAGCAGCTTAGTGGCACTAGCGGGGGGCCTCACCTACCAAGAGACCCAGTACTTC
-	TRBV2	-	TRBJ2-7	CASNRIRSYEQYF	TGTGCCAGCAATCGGATCCGCTCCTACGAGCAGTACTTC
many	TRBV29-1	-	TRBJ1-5	CSVVADSQPQHF	TGCAGCGTTGTAGCAGACTCGCAGCCCCAGCATTTT
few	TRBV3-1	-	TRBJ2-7	CASSQGVAGGAYEQYF	TGTGCCAGCAGCCAAGGGGTGGCGGGCGGAGCCTACGAGCAGTACTTC
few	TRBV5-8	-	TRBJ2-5	CASSNPVTGTQYF	TGTGCCAGCAGCAACCCCGTGACAGGAACCCAGTACTTC
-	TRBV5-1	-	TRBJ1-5	CASSLGSHSGAQHF	TGCGCCAGCAGCTTGGGCAGCCACAGTGGAGCCCAGCATTTT
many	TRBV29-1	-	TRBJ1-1	CSVADSNTEAFF	TGCAGCGTTGCGGACAGTAACACTGAAGCTTTCTTT
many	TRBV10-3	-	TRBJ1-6	CAISQNRADSPLHF	TGTGCCATCAGTCAGAACAGGGCGGATTCACCCCTCCACTTT
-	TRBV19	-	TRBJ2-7	CASSIATGASEQYF	TGTGCCAGTAGTATAGCAACGGGCGCCTCCGAGCAGTACTTC
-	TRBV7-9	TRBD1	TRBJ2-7	CASSPGTGTNEQYF	TGTGCCAGCAGCCCCGGGACAGGCACCAACGAGCAGTACTTC
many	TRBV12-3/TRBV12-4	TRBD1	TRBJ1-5	CASSWGQHSNQPQHF	TGTGCCAGCAGCTGGGGACAGCATAGCAATCAGCCCCAGCATTTT
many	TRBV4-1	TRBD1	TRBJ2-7	CASSQTGGYEQYF	TGCGCCAGCAGCCAGACAGGGGGGTACGAGCAGTACTTC
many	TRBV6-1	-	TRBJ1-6	CASSRGLPGSPLHF	TGTGCCAGCAGTCGGGGCTTGCCGGGTTCACCCCTCCACTTT
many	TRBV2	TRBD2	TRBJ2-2	CASRPGTSVNTGELFF	TGTGCCAGCAGGCCTGGGACTAGCGTAAACACCGGGGAGCTGTTTTTT
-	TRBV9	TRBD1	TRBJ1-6	CASSVVGDSNSPLHF	TGTGCCAGCAGCGTAGTAGGGGACAGCAATTCACCCCTCCACTTT
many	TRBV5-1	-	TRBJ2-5	CASSRLGQETQYF	TGCGCCAGCAGCCGCCTGGGCCAAGAGACCCAGTACTTC
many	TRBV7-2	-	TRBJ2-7	CASSLWRVSYEQYF	TGTGCCAGCAGCTTATGGAGGGTTAGCTACGAGCAGTACTTC
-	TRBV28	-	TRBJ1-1	CASSLWELDSMNTEAFF	TGTGCCAGCAGTTTATGGGAATTGGACAGTATGAACACTGAAGCTTTCTTT
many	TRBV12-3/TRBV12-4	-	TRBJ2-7	CASSLGGISYEQYF	TGTGCCAGCAGTTTGGGGGGTATCTCATACGAGCAGTACTTC
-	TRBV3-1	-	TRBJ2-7	CASSQQGYVQYF	TGTGCCAGCAGCCAACAGGGATACGTGCAGTACTTC
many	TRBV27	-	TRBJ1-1	CASSPRRAPLNTEAFF	TGTGCCAGCAGCCCCCGACGCGCTCCTCTGAACACTGAAGCTTTCTTT
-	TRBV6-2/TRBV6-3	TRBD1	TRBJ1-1	CASSFLDRRFLGAFF	TGTGCCAGCAGTTTCCTGGACAGGAGGTTTCTGGGAGCTTTCTTT
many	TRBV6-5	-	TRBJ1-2	CASSYPRVRDYGYTF	TGTGCCAGCAGTTACCCCAGGGTTAGGGACTATGGCTACACCTTC
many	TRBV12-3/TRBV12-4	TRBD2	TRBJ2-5	CASSLAGGKTQYF	TGTGCCAGCAGTTTAGCGGGGGGGAAGACCCAGTACTTC
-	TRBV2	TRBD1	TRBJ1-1	CASVRDRAMAAFF	TGTGCCAGCGTCCGGGACAGGGCCATGGCAGCTTTCTTT
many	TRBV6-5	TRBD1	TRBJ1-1	CASSYLAGTGSSFEAFF	TGTGCCAGCAGTTATTTAGCCGGGACAGGGAGTAGTTTTGAAGCTTTCTTT
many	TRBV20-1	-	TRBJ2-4	CSARDQWAAKNIQYF	TGCAGTGCTAGAGATCAGTGGGCGGCCAAAAACATTCAGTACTTC
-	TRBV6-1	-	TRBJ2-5	CASRVTSGGAETKYF	TGTGCCAGCAGAGTGACTAGTGGCGGGGCAGAGACCAAGTACTTC
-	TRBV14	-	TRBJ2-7	CASSQDHGRSYEQYF	TGTGCCAGCAGCCAAGATCACGGCCGGTCCTACGAGCAGTACTTC
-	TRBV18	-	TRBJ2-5	CASSPSTFGETQYF	TGTGCCAGCTCACCATCGACCTTTGGAGAGACCCAGTACTTC
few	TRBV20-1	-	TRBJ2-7	CSARWGGGGSYEQYF	TGCAGTGCTAGGTGGGGGGGCGGGGGATCCTACGAGCAGTACTTC
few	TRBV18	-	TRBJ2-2	CASSPAVGELFF	TGTGCCAGCTCACCTGCGGTCGGGGAGCTGTTTTTT
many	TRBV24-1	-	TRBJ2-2	CATARGWGGELFF	TGTGCCACCGCCCGGGGTTGGGGCGGGGAGCTGTTTTTT
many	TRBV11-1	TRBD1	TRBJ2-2	CASSGTPGQGYGELFF	TGTGCCAGCAGCGGCACCCCGGGACAGGGTTACGGGGAGCTGTTTTTT
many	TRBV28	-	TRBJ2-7	CASSPAHKYEQYF	TGTGCCAGCAGTCCAGCTCACAAGTACGAGCAGTACTTC
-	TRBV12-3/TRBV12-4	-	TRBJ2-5	CASSPTGQQETQYF	TGTGCCAGCAGCCCGACCGGACAGCAAGAGACCCAGTACTTC